This is a list of T cell receptor beta chains from one sample in a study of monozygotic twins with cystic fibrosis. Libraries were prepared by immunoSEQ multiplex PCR; TCRdb keeps only in-frame clonotypes and omits some of them. The table includes 35,000 or so clones, 75% to 90% detected once. Sequenced input: blood. Receptors originate from a girl aged 2 to 10 with cystic fibrosis. CDR3s include the opening cysteine and the closing phenylalanine or tryptophan. The D gene is left open where the match is weak. Part of the rows lack a size; the others show once, few, many or a class for expanded clones.

J: TRBJ1-1
size: -
V: TRBV5-1
D: -
DNA: TGCGCCAGCAGCTTGATGGGGAACACTGAAGCTTTCTTT
CDR3: CASSLMGNTEAFF

J: TRBJ2-2
size: once
V: TRBV5-1
D: -
DNA: TGCGCCAGCAGCAAGGACATTACGAACACCGGGGAGCTGTTTTTT
CDR3: CASSKDITNTGELFF

J: TRBJ1-3
size: -
V: TRBV7-2
D: -
DNA: TGTGCCAGCAGCTTAGAAACTTCGTCTGGAAACACCATATATTTT
CDR3: CASSLETSSGNTIYF

J: TRBJ1-2
size: -
V: TRBV6-5
D: TRBD1
DNA: TGTGCCAGCAGTCCTGGACAGGGAGCTAACTATGGCTACACCTTC
CDR3: CASSPGQGANYGYTF

J: TRBJ2-7
size: -
V: TRBV5-1
D: -
DNA: TGCGCCAGCACCCTCGCCCCTAAAAGCAGTGATTCCTACGAGCAGTACTTC
CDR3: CASTLAPKSSDSYEQYF

J: TRBJ1-2
size: -
V: TRBV10-3
D: -
DNA: TGTGCCATCAGTGGGGCAGCCGACTATGGCTACACCTTC
CDR3: CAISGAADYGYTF

J: TRBJ2-4
size: -
V: TRBV30
D: -
DNA: TGTGCCTGGAGTACCGGGGGCGTTCGGGACATTCAGTACTTC
CDR3: CAWSTGGVRDIQYF

J: TRBJ1-6
size: -
V: TRBV5-6
D: TRBD1
DNA: TGTGCCAGCAGAAAACAGGGGTATTCACCCCTCCACTTT
CDR3: CASRKQGYSPLHF

J: TRBJ2-3
size: -
V: TRBV25-1
D: TRBD1
DNA: TGTGCCAGCAGTCATCGGGACAGGGTAATGGGTGATACGCAGTATTTT
CDR3: CASSHRDRVMGDTQYF

J: TRBJ2-1
size: -
V: TRBV18
D: -
DNA: TGTGCCAGCTCAGACAGTAGAAATGAGCAGTTCTTC
CDR3: CASSDSRNEQFF

J: TRBJ2-6
size: -
V: TRBV5-1
D: -
DNA: TGCGCCAGCTCTCGATCAGGGTCTGGGGCCAACGTCCTGACTTTC
CDR3: CASSRSGSGANVLTF

J: TRBJ2-7
size: -
V: TRBV2
D: -
DNA: TGTGCCAGCAGTGGTTCTGGGGGCAGGTACGAGCAGTACTTC
CDR3: CASSGSGGRYEQYF

J: TRBJ2-7
size: -
V: TRBV10-2
D: -
DNA: TGCGCCAGCAGTCAATTAGGCGAGCAGTACTTC
CDR3: CASSQLGEQYF

J: TRBJ2-3
size: -
V: TRBV30
D: -
DNA: TGTGCCTGGAGTGTAAATTTGGGGGCGGGAAATTACGGGGGCCTATCCACAGATACGCAGTATTTT
CDR3: CAWSVNLGAGNYGGLSTDTQYF

J: TRBJ1-6
size: -
V: TRBV6-5
D: -
DNA: TGTGCCATGTATCGGGGTTATCATTCACCCCTCCACTTT
CDR3: CAMYRGYHSPLHF

J: TRBJ2-6
size: -
V: TRBV27
D: -
DNA: TGTGCCACCACCTCTGGGGCCAACGTCCTGACTTTC
CDR3: CATTSGANVLTF

J: TRBJ1-3
size: -
V: TRBV19
D: -
DNA: TGTGCCAGTAGTATAAATTCCCTATCTGGAAACACCATATATTTT
CDR3: CASSINSLSGNTIYF

J: TRBJ1-5
size: -
V: TRBV6-5
D: TRBD1
DNA: TGTGCCAGCAGTCGCAATTCCGACAGGGACCAGCCCCAGCATTTT
CDR3: CASSRNSDRDQPQHF

J: TRBJ2-7
size: -
V: TRBV7-9
D: -
DNA: TGTGCCAGCACAGGAGCCTACGAGCAGTACTTC
CDR3: CASTGAYEQYF

J: TRBJ2-6
size: -
V: TRBV9
D: TRBD1
DNA: TGTGCCAGCAGCCTCCTGGGACAGAGCTCTGGGGCCAACGTCCTGACTTTC
CDR3: CASSLLGQSSGANVLTF

J: TRBJ2-5
size: -
V: TRBV7-2
D: -
DNA: TGTGCCAGCAGCTTTCTGGGGGGGACCCAGTACTTC
CDR3: CASSFLGGTQYF

J: TRBJ2-2
size: -
V: TRBV9
D: TRBD2
DNA: TGTGCCAGCAGCGGGCCTCTAGCGGGGGGTTTCGGGGAGCTGTTTTTT
CDR3: CASSGPLAGGFGELFF

J: TRBJ1-1
size: -
V: TRBV4-2
D: -
DNA: TGTGCCAGCAGCCAAGAAGGGAGATCCCGGGTCACTGAAGCTTTCTTT
CDR3: CASSQEGRSRVTEAFF

J: TRBJ2-1
size: -
V: TRBV11-1
D: -
DNA: TGTGCCAGCAGCCCCTTGAATGAGCAGTTCTTC
CDR3: CASSPLNEQFF

J: TRBJ1-1
size: -
V: TRBV9
D: -
DNA: TGTGCCAGCAGCGTTACAGGAGGGAACACTGAAGCTTTCTTT
CDR3: CASSVTGGNTEAFF

J: TRBJ1-4
size: -
V: TRBV4-1
D: -
DNA: TGCGCCAGCAGCCAAAGCGGGACGCTTAATGAAAAACTGTTTTTT
CDR3: CASSQSGTLNEKLFF

J: TRBJ1-2
size: -
V: TRBV2
D: -
DNA: TGTGCCAGCAGTGAAGACCTCAACTATGGCTACACCTTC
CDR3: CASSEDLNYGYTF

J: TRBJ1-6
size: few
V: TRBV5-1
D: TRBD1
DNA: TGCGCCAGCAGCTTGACAGCCTTGGACAGGGCCCACTTT
CDR3: CASSLTALDRAHF

J: TRBJ1-3
size: -
V: TRBV30
D: -
DNA: TGTGCCTGGAGTGTAGGGTTCGCCTCTGGAAACACCATATATTTT
CDR3: CAWSVGFASGNTIYF

J: TRBJ2-2
size: -
V: TRBV5-1
D: -
DNA: TGCGCCAGCAGCTTGGGGGTACGGGAGCTGTTTTTT
CDR3: CASSLGVRELFF

J: TRBJ2-3
size: -
V: TRBV9
D: -
DNA: TGTGCCAGCAGCGTAGGGGGTCCCTATAGCACAGATACGCAGTATTTT
CDR3: CASSVGGPYSTDTQYF

J: TRBJ2-2
size: -
V: TRBV7-2
D: -
DNA: TGTGCCAGCAGCCCGCCGTGGGCCACCGGGGAGCTGTTTTTT
CDR3: CASSPPWATGELFF

J: TRBJ2-5
size: -
V: TRBV7-2
D: -
DNA: TGTGCCAGCAGCCCGCTGTGGAGAGGGTCCGCCCAGTACTTC
CDR3: CASSPLWRGSAQYF

J: TRBJ1-1
size: -
V: TRBV18
D: TRBD1
DNA: TGTGCCAGCTCACCACTGGGACAGGTGAACACTGAAGCTTTCTTT
CDR3: CASSPLGQVNTEAFF

J: TRBJ1-4
size: -
V: TRBV5-4
D: -
DNA: TGTGCCAGCAGCTTGGATCTTCCGGGACGGACTAATGAAAAACTGTTTTTT
CDR3: CASSLDLPGRTNEKLFF

J: TRBJ2-6
size: -
V: TRBV2
D: -
DNA: TGTGCCAGCAGTCCAGGGTACGGGGCCAACGTCCTGACTTTC
CDR3: CASSPGYGANVLTF

J: TRBJ2-1
size: -
V: TRBV9
D: TRBD1
DNA: TGTGCCAGCGGGACAGGACCCAATGAGCAGTTCTTC
CDR3: CASGTGPNEQFF

J: TRBJ1-1
size: few
V: TRBV9
D: -
DNA: TGTGCCAGCAGCGTAACTGACAGTTTCCAAGCTTTCTTT
CDR3: CASSVTDSFQAFF

J: TRBJ1-1
size: -
V: TRBV19
D: TRBD1
DNA: TGTGCCAGTAGTATCGGGACAGCTGAAGCTTTCTTT
CDR3: CASSIGTAEAFF

J: TRBJ2-3
size: -
V: TRBV5-1
D: TRBD2
DNA: TGCGCCAGCAGCTTGGAACGGCTAGCGGGAGATACGCAGTATTTT
CDR3: CASSLERLAGDTQYF

J: TRBJ1-1
size: -
V: TRBV11-2
D: -
DNA: TGTGCCAGCAGCCCCAGCCGGGCTCACACTGAAGCTTTCTTT
CDR3: CASSPSRAHTEAFF

J: TRBJ1-5
size: once
V: TRBV6-1
D: TRBD1
DNA: TGTGCCAGCAGTGCTGGGACAGGGAACCAGCCCCAGCATTTT
CDR3: CASSAGTGNQPQHF

J: TRBJ1-2
size: -
V: TRBV6-4
D: -
DNA: TGTGCCAGCAGTGACGGACCCTATGGCTACACCTTC
CDR3: CASSDGPYGYTF

J: TRBJ1-6
size: -
V: TRBV10-3
D: -
DNA: TGTGCCATCAGTGACGGCAAGCGTCTCCCTTCACCCCTCCACTTT
CDR3: CAISDGKRLPSPLHF

J: TRBJ1-1
size: few
V: TRBV7-3
D: -
DNA: TGTGCCAGCAGCATCCAGGATAACACTGAAGCTTTCTTT
CDR3: CASSIQDNTEAFF